Here is one T cell receptor beta chain with its context. Antigen: not known. The sample belongs to a study of cytomegalovirus exposure and HLA in healthy donors. Findings and limits, study-wide: Previous analysis showed most TCR beta V segments were productive about 87% or about 30% of the time. In vitro, three CMV-associated chains proved specific for CMV antigens.

Primers: 60 Vbeta forward and 13 Jbeta reverse. Data came from immunoSEQ multiplex PCR; TCRdb stores just in-frame clones and leaves some out. The data contain 200,000 to 250,000 clones, around 83% of them singletons. This CDR3 is built from 16 residues. Germline loops: CDR1 SGHVS, CDR2 FQNEAQ. The ends were cut back, 5 bases at V and 0 bases at J, with 14 bases in the middle. The rearrangement uses TRBV7-8 and TRBJ1-5; D uncertain. Sequencing input: PBMCs. The sequence was obtained from a girl between 10 and 17 years old in good health and CMV-seronegative. CDR3 sequence reads: CASSPRGRDSNQPQHF. In DNA, the CDR3 is TGTGCCAGCAGCCCCAGAGGTCGGGATAGCAATCAGCCCCAGCATTTT.